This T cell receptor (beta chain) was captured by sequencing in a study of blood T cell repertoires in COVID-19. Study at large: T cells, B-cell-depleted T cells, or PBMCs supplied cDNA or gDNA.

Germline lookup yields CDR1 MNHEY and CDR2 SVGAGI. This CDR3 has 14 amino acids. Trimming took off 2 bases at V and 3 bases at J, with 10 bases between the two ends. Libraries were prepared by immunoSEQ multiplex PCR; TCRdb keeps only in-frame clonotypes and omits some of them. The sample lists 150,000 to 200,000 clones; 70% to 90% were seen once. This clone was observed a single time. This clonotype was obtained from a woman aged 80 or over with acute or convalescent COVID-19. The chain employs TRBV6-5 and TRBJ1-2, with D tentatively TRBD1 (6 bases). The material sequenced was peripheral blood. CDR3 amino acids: CASSYLHRDYGYTF. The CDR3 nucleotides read TGTGCCAGCAGTTACCTTCACAGGGACTATGGCTACACCTTC.